Below are 6 T cell receptor beta chains sequenced from a single sample in a study of response to subunit inactivated influenza vaccine. TCRdb re-called the RT-PCR reads through MiXCR, storing one row per CDR3 protein. The repertoire has more than 700,000 distinct CDR3 sequences, 21% of them found once; the top ten carry about 9.4%. The source material was PBMCs from blood, sampled 5 to 6 days after vaccination. The receptors were gathered from a man in his fifties or sixties who received an inactivated influenza vaccine.

In its sample, this clonotype was seen many times. The V gene is TRBV24-1, the J gene TRBJ2-1; no definite D call. The CDR3 has 12 residues. Looked up from germline, CDR1 is KGHDR and CDR2 is SFDVKD. Trimming stripped 5 bases from V and 7 bases from J, with 8 bases between. The CDR3 sequence: CATSASWNEQFF. CDR3 bases: TGTGCCACCAGTGCCAGTTGGAATGAGCAGTTCTTC.

This chain uses TRBV6-5 with TRBJ2-7; D uncertain. CDR3 length: 17 residues. Looked up from germline, CDR1 is MNHEY and CDR2 is SVGAGI. The ends were cut back, 0 bases at V and 0 bases at J, with 15 bases in the middle. The CDR3 spells CASSYSGVDGSSYEQYF. Written as DNA, the CDR3 is TGTGCCAGCAGTTACTCGGGCGTGGACGGAAGCTCCTACGAGCAGTACTTC.

This clonotype was seen at least ten times. The chain joins TRBV20-1 to TRBJ2-1, with D tentatively TRBD1 or TRBD2 (5 bases each). This CDR3 is 12 amino acids long. Deletions cut 3 bases from V and 3 bases from J, with 6 bases between. In germline, CDR1 is DFQATT, CDR2 SNEGSKA (reference sequence). The CDR3 protein is CSARRGYNEQFF. CDR3 bases: TGCAGTGCTAGGAGGGGCTACAATGAGCAGTTCTTC.

This clonotype has a handful of counts. The gene calls are TRBV5-1 and TRBJ2-7; 8 nucleotides align to TRBD1. The V gene end was trimmed by 0 bases and the J gene end by 0 bases; junction bases not matched to a gene: 2. Germline values: CDR1 SGHRS, CDR2 YFSETQ. This CDR3 is 15 amino acids long. CDR3 in DNA: TGCGCCAGCAGCTTGGAGGGACAGGACTCCTACGAGCAGTACTTC. Translation: CASSLEGQDSYEQYF.

The CDR3 is CATSEGTSGSSLANEQFF. CDR3 bases: TGTGCCACCAGTGAGGGGACTAGCGGGAGTTCACTAGCTAATGAGCAGTTCTTC. The chain joins TRBV24-1 to TRBJ2-1; 14 bases match TRBD2. CDR1 is KGHDR, CDR2 SFDVKD, per germline. The CDR3 contains 18 residues. V was pared by 4 bases and J by 7 bases, with 11 bases of the junction left unmatched.

This clonotype was seen more than once but under ten times. The chain carries TRBV7-2 and TRBJ2-1, with D maybe TRBD2 (6 bases). Trimming removed 5 bases from V and 0 bases from J, with 11 bases in between. The CDR3 sequence is 15 residues long. The germline CDR1 and CDR2 sequences are SGHTA and FQGNSA. The CDR3 nucleotides are TGTGCCAGCAGCCCGGACTACAGCTCCTACAATGAGCAGTTCTTC. It specifies CASSPDYSSYNEQFF.